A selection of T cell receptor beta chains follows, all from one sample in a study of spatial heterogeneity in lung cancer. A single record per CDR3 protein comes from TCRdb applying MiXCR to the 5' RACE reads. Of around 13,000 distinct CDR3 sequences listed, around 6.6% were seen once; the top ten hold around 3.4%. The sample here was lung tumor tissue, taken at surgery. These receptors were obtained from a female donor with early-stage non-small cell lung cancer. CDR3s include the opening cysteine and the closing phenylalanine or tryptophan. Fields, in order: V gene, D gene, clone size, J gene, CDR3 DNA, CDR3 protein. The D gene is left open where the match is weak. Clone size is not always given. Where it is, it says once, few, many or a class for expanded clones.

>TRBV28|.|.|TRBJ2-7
TGTGCCAGCAGAACCGTCGCCGAGCAGTACTTC
CASRTVAEQYF
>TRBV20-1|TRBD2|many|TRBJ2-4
TGCAGTGCTAGCCTAGCGGGAGGCAGAAACATTCAGTACTTC
CSASLAGGRNIQYF
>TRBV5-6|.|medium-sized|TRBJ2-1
TGTGCCAGCAGCTCGTCGGGCTTCAGCTCCTACAATGAGCAGTTCTTC
CASSSSGFSSYNEQFF
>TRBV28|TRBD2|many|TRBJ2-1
TGTGCCAGCAGTATAGCGGGCCTTACCTACAATGAGCAGTTCTTC
CASSIAGLTYNEQFF
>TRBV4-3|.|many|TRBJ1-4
TGCGCCAGCAGCCAAGAACCGTACCCTAATGAAAAACTGTTTTTT
CASSQEPYPNEKLFF
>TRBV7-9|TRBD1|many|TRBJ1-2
TGTGCCAGCAGCTTAGAGGGGGCTCGTGGCTACACCTTC
CASSLEGARGYTF
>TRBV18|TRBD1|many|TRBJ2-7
TGTGCCAGCTCACCACTAGGACAGGCTGGAAGAGACGAGCAGTACTTC
CASSPLGQAGRDEQYF
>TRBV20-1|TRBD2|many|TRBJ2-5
TGCAGTGCTAGAGATGCCCTAGCGGGAGGGGAGACCCAGTACTTC
CSARDALAGGETQYF
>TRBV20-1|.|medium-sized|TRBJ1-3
TGCAGTGCTAGTCAAGGGGGCTCTGGAAACACCATATATTTT
CSASQGGSGNTIYF
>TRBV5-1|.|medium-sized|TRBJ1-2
TGCGCCAGCAGCTTGTCGAGGGACGGCAGCTATGGCTACACCTTC
CASSLSRDGSYGYTF
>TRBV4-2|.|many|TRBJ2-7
TGTGACAGCAGCCAAGCCCCGGGACGGAGCTACGAGCAGTACTTC
CDSSQAPGRSYEQYF
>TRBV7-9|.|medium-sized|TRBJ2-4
TGTGCCAGCAGCTTAGATGGAAACATTCAGTACTTC
CASSLDGNIQYF
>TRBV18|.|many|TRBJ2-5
TGTGCCAGCTCACCATCGCGCAGGGAGAGCGAGACCCAGTACTTC
CASSPSRRESETQYF
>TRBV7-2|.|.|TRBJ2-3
TGTGCCAGCGGGGCTGTGAGTGGCACAGATACGCAGTATTTT
CASGAVSGTDTQYF
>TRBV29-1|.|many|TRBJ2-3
TGCAGCGCCCCAGGGGTTGGCACAGATACGCAGTATTTT
CSAPGVGTDTQYF
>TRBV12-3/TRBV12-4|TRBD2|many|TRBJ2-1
TGTGCCAGCAGTTTCCTCCTCGGACTAGCGGGACCTCGCGGTGAGCAGTTCTTC
CASSFLLGLAGPRGEQFF
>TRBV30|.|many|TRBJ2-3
TGTGCCTGGAGTAAGTCGTGGGTCGAAGATACGCAGTATTTT
CAWSKSWVEDTQYF
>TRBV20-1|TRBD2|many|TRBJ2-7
TGCAGTGCTGGGCGGGGGTTCGAGCAGTACTTC
CSAGRGFEQYF
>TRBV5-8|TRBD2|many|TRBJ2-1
TGTGCCAGCAGCCCCGGGACTAGCGCCCACAATGAGCAGTTCTTC
CASSPGTSAHNEQFF
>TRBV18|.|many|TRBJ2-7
TGTGCCAGCTCACCGCGACGTTCAGACGGTGAGCAGTACTTC
CASSPRRSDGEQYF
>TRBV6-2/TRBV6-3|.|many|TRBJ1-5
TGTGCCAGCAGTTTCCGGGGATCCACCGGAAACAATCAGCCCCAGCATTTT
CASSFRGSTGNNQPQHF
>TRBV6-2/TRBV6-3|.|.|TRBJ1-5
TGTGCCAGCAGTTACGGGGTAGCGGGTAATCAGCCCCAGCATTTT
CASSYGVAGNQPQHF
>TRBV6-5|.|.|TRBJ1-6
TGTGCCAGCAGCCAGACGCAGGGGCGGAATTCACCCCTCCACTTT
CASSQTQGRNSPLHF
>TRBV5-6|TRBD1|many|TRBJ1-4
TGTGCCAGCAGCCGCCCCGCGGGCAGGGGGCGGGAAAAACTGTTTTTT
CASSRPAGRGREKLFF
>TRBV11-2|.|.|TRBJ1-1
TGTGCCAGCAGCTTAGATCTTTCAGGGTTCAGTGAAGCTTTCTTT
CASSLDLSGFSEAFF
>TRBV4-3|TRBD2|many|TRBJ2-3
TGCGCCAGCAGCCAAGACCCACGGACTAGCGGACCAGATACGCAGTATTTT
CASSQDPRTSGPDTQYF
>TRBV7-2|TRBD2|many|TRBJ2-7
TGTGCCAGCAGCTATACTTCTAGCGGGGGCTTGGAGCAGTACTTC
CASSYTSSGGLEQYF
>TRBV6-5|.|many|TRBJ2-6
TGTGCCAGCAGTTATTCTGGGGCCAACGTCCTGACTTTC
CASSYSGANVLTF
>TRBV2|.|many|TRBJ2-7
TGTGCCAGCAGAGACGACAACTACGAGCAGTACTTC
CASRDDNYEQYF
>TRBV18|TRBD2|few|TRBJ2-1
TGTGCCAGCTCACCCTTACTAGCGGGAGTCAATGAGCAGTTCTTC
CASSPLLAGVNEQFF
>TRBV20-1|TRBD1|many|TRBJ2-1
TGCAGTGCTAGCGACCCCAACCGGGACAGGGGGGGCAATGAGCAGTTCTTC
CSASDPNRDRGGNEQFF
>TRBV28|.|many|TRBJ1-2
TGTGCCAGCAGTCTACCTATACAGGGTTATGGCTACACCTTC
CASSLPIQGYGYTF
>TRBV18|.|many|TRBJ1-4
TGTGCCAGCTCACCGCGGATGGTGGGACACTCTAATGAAAAACTGTTTTTT
CASSPRMVGHSNEKLFF
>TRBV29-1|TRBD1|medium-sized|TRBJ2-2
TGCAGCGTGGCGGGGACAGGGGACACCGGGGAGCTGTTTTTT
CSVAGTGDTGELFF
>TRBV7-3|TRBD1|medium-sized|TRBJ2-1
TGTGCCAGCAGCTTAAGACAGGGGCTAAATGATGAGCAGTTCTTC
CASSLRQGLNDEQFF
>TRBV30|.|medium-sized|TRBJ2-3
TGTGCCTGGACAGGGATTTCAAGAGATACGCAGTATTTT
CAWTGISRDTQYF
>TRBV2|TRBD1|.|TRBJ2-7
TGTGCCAGCAGTGAAGTCCGGGACAGGTACTTC
CASSEVRDRYF
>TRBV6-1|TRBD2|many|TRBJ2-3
TGTGCCAGCAGTCCTCTGAGCGGGAGGGCCGCAGATACGCAGTATTTT
CASSPLSGRAADTQYF
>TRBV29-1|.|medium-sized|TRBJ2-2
TGCAGCGTTGAAGGTACTAGCTGGTCAGCCGTCGGGGAGCTGTTTTTT
CSVEGTSWSAVGELFF
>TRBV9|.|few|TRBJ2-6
TGTGCCAGCAGCGTAGAAAGGTTCTCTGGGGCCAACGTCCTGACTTTC
CASSVERFSGANVLTF
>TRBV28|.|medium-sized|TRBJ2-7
TGTGCCAGCAGTTTATCCGGGACAAGGGACTTC
CASSLSGTRDF
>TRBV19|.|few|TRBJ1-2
TGTGCCAGTAGCGCCCCGGGTTTGGTGGCTAGGAATTATGGCTACACCTTC
CASSAPGLVARNYGYTF
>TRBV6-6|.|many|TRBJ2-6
TGTGCCAGCAGCCGCAGATCTGGGGCCAACGTCCTGACTTTC
CASSRRSGANVLTF
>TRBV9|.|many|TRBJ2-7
TGTGCCAGCAGCGTGGCTGGGGGTGCTAGCGAGCAGTACTTC
CASSVAGGASEQYF
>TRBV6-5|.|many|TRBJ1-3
TGTGCCAGCAGTCCCTTAGAGTTCTCCGGAAACACCATATATTTT
CASSPLEFSGNTIYF
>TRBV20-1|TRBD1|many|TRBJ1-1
TGCAGTGCTAGCCCGGGACAGGGGCGGAAAGCTTTCTTT
CSASPGQGRKAFF
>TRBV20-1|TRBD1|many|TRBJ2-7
TGCAGTGCGTGGGGGGACAGGAGGGACGAGCAGTACTTC
CSAWGDRRDEQYF
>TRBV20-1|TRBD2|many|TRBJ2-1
TGCAGTGCTAGGGAACCACTAATTACTTTATGGCGGGAGAATTACAATGAGCAGTTCTTC
CSAREPLITLWRENYNEQFF
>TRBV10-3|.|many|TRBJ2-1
TGTGCCATCAGGAAGGGGGAGCTCTACAATGAGCAGTTCTTC
CAIRKGELYNEQFF
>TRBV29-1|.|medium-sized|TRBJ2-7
TGCAGCGTTGAAAGGCGGGATTCCTACGAGCAGTACTTC
CSVERRDSYEQYF
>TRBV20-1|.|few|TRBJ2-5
TGCAGTGCTAGGGGAAGACAACTCCAAGAGACCCAGTACTTC
CSARGRQLQETQYF
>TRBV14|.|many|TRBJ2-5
TGTGCCAGCAGCCAAACCCGGGGCCGGGAGACCCAGTACTTC
CASSQTRGRETQYF
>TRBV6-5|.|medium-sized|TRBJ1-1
TGTGCCAGCAGCCCCTGGGACCAGGGGAGCGGATTGGAAGCTTTCTTT
CASSPWDQGSGLEAFF
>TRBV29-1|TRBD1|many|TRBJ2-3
TGCAGCAAGACAGGGGAGAGCACAGATACGCAGTATTTT
CSKTGESTDTQYF
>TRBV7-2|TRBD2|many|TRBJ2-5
TGTGCCAGCAGCTTAGGCCCAGCGGGAGGTCAAGAGACCCAGTACTTC
CASSLGPAGGQETQYF
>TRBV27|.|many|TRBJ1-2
TGTGCCAGCAGTTTATCGCGAGACAGCTGGGGCTACACCTTC
CASSLSRDSWGYTF
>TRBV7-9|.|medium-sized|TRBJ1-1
TGTGCCAGCGACAGGAACACTGAAGCTTTCTTT
CASDRNTEAFF
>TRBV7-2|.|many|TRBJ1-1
TGTGCCAGCAGCCTGCAGATGGGGGCGTGGGCTTTCTTT
CASSLQMGAWAFF
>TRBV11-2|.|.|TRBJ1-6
TGTGCCAGCAGCTCTCATAATTCACCCCTCCACTTT
CASSSHNSPLHF